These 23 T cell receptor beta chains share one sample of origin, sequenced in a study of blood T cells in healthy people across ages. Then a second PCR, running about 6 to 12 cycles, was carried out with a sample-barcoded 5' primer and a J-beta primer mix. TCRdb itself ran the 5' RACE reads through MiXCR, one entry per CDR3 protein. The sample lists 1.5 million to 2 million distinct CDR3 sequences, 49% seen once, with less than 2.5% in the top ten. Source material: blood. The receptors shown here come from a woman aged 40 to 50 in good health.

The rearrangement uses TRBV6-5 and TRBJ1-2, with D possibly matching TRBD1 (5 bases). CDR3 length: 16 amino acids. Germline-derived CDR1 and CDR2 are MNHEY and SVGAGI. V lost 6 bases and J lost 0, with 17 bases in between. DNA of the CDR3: TGTGCCAGCAGCCCCGGGAAGGGACCTACTAACTATGGCTACACCTTC. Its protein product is CASSPGKGPTNYGYTF.

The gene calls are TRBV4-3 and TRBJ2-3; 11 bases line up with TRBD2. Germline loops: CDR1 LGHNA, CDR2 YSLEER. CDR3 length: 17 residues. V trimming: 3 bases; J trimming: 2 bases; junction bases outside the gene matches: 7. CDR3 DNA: TGCGCCAGCAGCCACAGGGGACTAGCGGCAGCCACAGATACGCAGTATTTT. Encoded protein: CASSHRGLAAATDTQYF.

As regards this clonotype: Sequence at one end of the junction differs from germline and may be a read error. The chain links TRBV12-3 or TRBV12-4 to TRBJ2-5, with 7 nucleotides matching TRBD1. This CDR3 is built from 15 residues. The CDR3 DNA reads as TGTGGCAGCAGTTCAGACAGGGTCGCATCCTACGGGCAGTACTTC. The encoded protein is CGSSSDRVASYGQYF.

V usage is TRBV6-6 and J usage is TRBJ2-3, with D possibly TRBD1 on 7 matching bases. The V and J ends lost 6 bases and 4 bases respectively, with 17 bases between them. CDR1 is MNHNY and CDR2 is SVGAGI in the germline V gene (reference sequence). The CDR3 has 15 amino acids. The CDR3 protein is CASSHRQGGADTQYF. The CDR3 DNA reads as TGTGCCAGCAGCCATCGACAGGGAGGCGCAGATACGCAGTATTTT.

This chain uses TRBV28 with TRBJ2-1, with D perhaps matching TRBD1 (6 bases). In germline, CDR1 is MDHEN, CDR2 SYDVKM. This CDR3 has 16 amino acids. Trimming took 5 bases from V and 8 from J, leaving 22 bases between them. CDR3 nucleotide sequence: TGTGCCAGCAGTACCCCCCGGAAGGGAAAGGGGGATGAGCAGTTCTTC. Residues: CASSTPRKGKGDEQFF.

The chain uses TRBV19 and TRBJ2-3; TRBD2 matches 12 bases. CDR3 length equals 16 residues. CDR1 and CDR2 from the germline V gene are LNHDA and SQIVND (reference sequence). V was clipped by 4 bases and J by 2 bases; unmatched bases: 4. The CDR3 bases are TGTGCCAGTAGTAACGGACTAGCGGGACACACAGATACGCAGTATTTT. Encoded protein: CASSNGLAGHTDTQYF.

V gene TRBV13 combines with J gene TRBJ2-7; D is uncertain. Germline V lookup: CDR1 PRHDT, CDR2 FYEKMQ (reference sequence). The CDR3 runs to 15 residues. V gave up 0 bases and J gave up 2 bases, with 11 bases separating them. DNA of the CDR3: TGTGCCAGCAGCTTAGGAGCAGACTCACCCTACGAGCAGTACTTC. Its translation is CASSLGADSPYEQYF.

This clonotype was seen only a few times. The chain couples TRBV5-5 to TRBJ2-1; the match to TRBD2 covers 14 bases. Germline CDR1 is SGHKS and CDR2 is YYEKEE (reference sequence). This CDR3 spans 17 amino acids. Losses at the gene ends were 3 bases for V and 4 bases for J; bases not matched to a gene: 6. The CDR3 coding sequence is TGTGCCAGCAGCTCTCCGGGACTAGCGGGGGTTTACAATGAGCAGTTCTTC. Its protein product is CASSSPGLAGVYNEQFF.

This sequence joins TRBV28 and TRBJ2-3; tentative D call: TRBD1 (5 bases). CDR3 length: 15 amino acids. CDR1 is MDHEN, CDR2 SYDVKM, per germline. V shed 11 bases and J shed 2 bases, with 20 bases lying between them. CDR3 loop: CALSPADKLTDTQYF. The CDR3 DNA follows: TGTGCCCTCAGTCCCGCGGACAAGCTCACAGATACGCAGTATTTT.

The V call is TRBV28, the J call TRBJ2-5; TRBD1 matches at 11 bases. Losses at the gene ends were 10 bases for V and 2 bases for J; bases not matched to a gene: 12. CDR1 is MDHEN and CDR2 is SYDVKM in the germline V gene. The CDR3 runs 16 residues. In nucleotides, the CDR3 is TGTGCCACCTGTCTAGGACAGGGGGCCCCACAAGAGACCCAGTACTTC. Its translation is CATCLGQGAPQETQYF.

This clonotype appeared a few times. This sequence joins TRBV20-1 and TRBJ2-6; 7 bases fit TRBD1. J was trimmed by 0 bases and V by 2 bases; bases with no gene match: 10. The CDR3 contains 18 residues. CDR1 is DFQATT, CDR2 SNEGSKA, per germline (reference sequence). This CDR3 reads CSARRGQATDSGANVLTF. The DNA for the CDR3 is TGCAGTGCTAGAAGAGGACAGGCCACCGACTCTGGGGCCAACGTCCTGACTTTC.

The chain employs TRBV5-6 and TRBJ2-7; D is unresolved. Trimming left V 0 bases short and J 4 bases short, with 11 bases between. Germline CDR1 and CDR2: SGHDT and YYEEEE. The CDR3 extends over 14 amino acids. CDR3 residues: CASSLVASLYEQYF. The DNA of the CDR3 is TGTGCCAGCAGCTTGGTTGCCAGTTTATACGAGCAGTACTTC.

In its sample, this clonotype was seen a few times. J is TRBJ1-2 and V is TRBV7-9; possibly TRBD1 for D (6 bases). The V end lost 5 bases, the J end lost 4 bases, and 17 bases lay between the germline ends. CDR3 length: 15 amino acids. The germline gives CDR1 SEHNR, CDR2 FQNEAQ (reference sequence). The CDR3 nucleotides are TGTGCCAGCAGCGAACAGGGCCGGGGGGCCTATGGCTACACCTTC. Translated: CASSEQGRGAYGYTF.

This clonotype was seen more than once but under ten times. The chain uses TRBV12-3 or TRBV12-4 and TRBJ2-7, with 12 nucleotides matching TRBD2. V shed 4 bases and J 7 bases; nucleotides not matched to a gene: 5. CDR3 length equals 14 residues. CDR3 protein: CASSWTSGVREQYF. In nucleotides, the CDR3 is TGTGCCAGCAGTTGGACTAGCGGGGTTCGGGAGCAGTACTTC.

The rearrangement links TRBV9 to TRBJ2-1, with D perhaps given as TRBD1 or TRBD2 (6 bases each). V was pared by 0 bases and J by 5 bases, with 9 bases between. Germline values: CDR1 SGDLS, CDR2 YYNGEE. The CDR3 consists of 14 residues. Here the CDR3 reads CASSVAGAHNEQFF. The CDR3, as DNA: TGTGCCAGCAGCGTAGCGGGGGCCCACAATGAGCAGTTCTTC. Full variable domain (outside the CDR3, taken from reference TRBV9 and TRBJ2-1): DSGVTQTPKHLITATGQRVTLRCSPRSGDLSVYWYQQSLDQGLQFLIQYYNGEERAKGNILERFSAQQFPDLHSELNLSSLELGDSALYFCASSVAGAHNEQFFGPGTRLTVL.

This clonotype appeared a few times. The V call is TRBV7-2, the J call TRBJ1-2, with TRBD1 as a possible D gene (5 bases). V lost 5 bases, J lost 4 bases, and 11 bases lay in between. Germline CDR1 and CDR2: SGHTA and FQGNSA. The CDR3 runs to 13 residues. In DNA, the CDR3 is TGTGCCAGCAGCGCGGGGCGCGGCTATGGCTACACCTTC. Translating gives CASSAGRGYGYTF.

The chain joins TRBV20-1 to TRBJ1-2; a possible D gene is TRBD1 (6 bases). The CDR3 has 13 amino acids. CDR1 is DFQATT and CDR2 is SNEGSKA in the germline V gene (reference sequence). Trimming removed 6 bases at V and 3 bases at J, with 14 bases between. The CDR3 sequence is CSARRGADYGYTF. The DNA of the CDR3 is TGCAGTGCGAGGCGGGGGGCGGACTATGGCTACACCTTC.

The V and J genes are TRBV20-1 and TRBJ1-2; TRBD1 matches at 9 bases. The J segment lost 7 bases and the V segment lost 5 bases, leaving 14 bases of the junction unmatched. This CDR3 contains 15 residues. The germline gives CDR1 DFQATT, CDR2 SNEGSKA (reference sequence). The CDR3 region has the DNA TGCAGTGCTTCATTAGCGGACAGGGGCGCAGGTGGCTACACCTTC. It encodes CSASLADRGAGGYTF.

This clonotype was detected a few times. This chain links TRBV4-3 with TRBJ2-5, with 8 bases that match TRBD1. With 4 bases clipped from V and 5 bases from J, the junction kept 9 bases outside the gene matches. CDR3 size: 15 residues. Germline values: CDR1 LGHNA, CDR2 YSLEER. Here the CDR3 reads CASSPLTGEQETQYF. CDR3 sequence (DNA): TGCGCCAGCAGCCCGCTGACAGGGGAGCAGGAGACCCAGTACTTC.

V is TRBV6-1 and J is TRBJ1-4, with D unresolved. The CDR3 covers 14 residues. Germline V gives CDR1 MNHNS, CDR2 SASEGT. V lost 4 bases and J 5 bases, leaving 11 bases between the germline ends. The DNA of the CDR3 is TGTGCCAGCAGTGTGCCGGTTGGGAATGAAAAACTGTTTTTT. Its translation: CASSVPVGNEKLFF.

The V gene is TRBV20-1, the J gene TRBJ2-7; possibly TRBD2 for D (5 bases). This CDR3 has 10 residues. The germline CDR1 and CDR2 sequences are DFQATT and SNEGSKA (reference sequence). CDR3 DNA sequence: TGCGGCCTAGCAGCCTACGAGCAGTACTTC. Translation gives CGLAAYEQYF.

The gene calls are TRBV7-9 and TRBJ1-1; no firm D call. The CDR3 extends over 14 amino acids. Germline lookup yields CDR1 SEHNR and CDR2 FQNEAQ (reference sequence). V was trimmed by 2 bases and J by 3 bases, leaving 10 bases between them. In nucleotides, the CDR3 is TGTGCCAGCAGCTTAAGCTACCCGGACACTGAAGCTTTCTTT. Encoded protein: CASSLSYPDTEAFF. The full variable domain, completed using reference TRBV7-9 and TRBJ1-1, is DTGVSQNPRHKITKRGQNVTFRCDPISEHNRLYWYRQTLGQGPEFLTYFQNEAQLEKSRLLSDRFSAERPKGSFSTLEIQRTEQGDSAMYLCASSLSYPDTEAFFGQGTRLTVV.

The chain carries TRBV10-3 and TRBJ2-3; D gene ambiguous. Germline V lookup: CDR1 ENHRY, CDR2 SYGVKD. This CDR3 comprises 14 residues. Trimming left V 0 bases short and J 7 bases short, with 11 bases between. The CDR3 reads CAISESDGWYTQYF. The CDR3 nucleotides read TGTGCCATCAGTGAGTCAGACGGTTGGTATACGCAGTATTTT.